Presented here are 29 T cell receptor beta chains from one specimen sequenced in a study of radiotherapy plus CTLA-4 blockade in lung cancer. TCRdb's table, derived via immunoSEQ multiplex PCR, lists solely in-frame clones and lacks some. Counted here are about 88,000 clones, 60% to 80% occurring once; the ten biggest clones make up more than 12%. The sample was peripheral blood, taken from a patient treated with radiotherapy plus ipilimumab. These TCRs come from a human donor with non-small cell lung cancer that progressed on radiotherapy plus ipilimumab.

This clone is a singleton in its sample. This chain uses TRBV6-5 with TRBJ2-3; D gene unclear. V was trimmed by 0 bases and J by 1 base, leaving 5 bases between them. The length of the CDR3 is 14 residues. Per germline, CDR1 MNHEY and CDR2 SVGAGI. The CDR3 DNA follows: TGTGCCAGCAGTTACTCGAGTGGCACAGATACGCAGTATTTT. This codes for CASSYSSGTDTQYF.

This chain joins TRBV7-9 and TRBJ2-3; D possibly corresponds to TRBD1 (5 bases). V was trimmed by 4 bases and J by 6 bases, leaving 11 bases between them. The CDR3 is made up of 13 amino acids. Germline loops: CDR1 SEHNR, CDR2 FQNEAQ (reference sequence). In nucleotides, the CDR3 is TGTGCCAGCAGCTCCCAGGGTGGGGATACGCAGTATTTT. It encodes CASSSQGGDTQYF.

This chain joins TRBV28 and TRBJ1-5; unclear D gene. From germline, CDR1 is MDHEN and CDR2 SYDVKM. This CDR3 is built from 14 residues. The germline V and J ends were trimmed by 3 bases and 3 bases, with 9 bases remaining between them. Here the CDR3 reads CASSFGSHNQPQHF. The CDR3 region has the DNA TGTGCCAGCAGTTTCGGCTCACACAATCAGCCCCAGCATTTT.

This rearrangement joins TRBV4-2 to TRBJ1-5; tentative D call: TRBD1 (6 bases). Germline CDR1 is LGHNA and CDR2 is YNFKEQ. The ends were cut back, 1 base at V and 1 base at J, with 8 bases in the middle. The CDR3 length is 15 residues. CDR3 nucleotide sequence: TGTGCCAGCAGCCAAGTCCAGGGGAGCAATCAGCCCCAGCATTTT. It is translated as CASSQVQGSNQPQHF.

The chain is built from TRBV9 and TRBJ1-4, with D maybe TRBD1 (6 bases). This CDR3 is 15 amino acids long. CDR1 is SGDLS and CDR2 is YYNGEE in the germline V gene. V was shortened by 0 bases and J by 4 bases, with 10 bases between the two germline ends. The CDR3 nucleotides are TGTGCCAGCAGCGTAGAAGCCAGGGGTAATGAAAAACTGTTTTTT. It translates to CASSVEARGNEKLFF.

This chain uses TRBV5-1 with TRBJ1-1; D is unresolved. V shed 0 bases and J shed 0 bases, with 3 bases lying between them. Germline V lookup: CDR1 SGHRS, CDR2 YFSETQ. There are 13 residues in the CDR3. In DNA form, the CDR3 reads TGCGCCAGCAGCTTGGAAGTGAACACTGAAGCTTTCTTT. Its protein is CASSLEVNTEAFF.

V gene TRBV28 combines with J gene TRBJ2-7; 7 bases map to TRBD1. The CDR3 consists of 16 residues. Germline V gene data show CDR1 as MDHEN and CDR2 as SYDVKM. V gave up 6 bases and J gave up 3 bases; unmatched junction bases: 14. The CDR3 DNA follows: TGTGCCAGCAGCCCTCTCGCAGGGGGATTATACTACGAGCAGTACTTC. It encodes CASSPLAGGLYYEQYF. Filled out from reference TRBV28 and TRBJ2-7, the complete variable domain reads DVKVTQSSRYLVKRTGEKVFLECVQDMDHENMFWYRQDPGLGLRLIYFSYDVKMKEKGDIPEGYSVSREKKERFSLILESASTNQTSMYLCASSPLAGGLYYEQYFGPGTRLTVT.

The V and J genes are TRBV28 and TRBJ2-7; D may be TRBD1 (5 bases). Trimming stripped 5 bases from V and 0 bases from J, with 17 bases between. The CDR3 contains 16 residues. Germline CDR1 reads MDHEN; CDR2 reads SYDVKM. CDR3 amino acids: CASSAADSQSSYEQYF. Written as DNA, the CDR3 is TGTGCCAGCAGTGCCGCCGACAGCCAGAGCTCCTACGAGCAGTACTTC.

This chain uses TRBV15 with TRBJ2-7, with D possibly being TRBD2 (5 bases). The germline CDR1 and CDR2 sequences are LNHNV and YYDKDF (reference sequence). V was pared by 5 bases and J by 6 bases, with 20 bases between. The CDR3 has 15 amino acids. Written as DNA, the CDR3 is TGTGCCACCAGCCCCCCCCGGACTGCCTCCGGCGAGCAGTACTTC. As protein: CATSPPRTASGEQYF.

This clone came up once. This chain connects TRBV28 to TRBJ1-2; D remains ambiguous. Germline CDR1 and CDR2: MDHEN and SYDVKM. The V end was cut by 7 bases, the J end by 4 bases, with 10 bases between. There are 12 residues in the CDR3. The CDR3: CASTGSLYGYTF. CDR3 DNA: TGTGCCAGCACCGGGTCTCTCTATGGCTACACCTTC.

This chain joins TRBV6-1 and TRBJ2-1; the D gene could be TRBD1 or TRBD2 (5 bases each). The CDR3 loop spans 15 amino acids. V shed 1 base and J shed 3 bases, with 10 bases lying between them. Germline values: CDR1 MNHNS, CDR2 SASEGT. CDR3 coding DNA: TGTGCCAGCAGTGAAGGTTGGGGGAACTACAATGAGCAGTTCTTC. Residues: CASSEGWGNYNEQFF.

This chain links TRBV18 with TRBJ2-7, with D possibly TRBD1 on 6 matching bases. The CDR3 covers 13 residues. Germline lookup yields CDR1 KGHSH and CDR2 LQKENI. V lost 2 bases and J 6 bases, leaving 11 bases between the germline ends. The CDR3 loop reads CASSPGTGLEQYF. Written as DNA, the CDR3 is TGTGCCAGCTCACCAGGAACAGGGCTCGAGCAGTACTTC.

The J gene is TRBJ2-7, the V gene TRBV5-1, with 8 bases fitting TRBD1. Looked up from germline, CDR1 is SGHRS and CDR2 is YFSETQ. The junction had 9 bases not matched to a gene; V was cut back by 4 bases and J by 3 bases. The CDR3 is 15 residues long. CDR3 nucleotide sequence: TGCGCCAGCAGCCCACGACAGGGGTCAAGCTACGAGCAGTACTTC. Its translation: CASSPRQGSSYEQYF.

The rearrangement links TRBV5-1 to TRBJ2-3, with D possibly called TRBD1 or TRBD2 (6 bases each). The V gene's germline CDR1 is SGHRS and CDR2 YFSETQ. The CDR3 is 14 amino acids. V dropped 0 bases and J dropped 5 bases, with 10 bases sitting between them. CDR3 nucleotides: TGCGCCAGCAGCTTGGAAAAGGGGGGAGATACGCAGTATTTT. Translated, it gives CASSLEKGGDTQYF.

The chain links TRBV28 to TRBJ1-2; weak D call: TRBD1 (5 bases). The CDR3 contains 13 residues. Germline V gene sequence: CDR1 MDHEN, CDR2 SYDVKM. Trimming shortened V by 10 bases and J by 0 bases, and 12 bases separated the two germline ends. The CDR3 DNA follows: TGTGCCACCTATGGGGCCTCTAACTATGGCTACACCTTC. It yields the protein CATYGASNYGYTF.

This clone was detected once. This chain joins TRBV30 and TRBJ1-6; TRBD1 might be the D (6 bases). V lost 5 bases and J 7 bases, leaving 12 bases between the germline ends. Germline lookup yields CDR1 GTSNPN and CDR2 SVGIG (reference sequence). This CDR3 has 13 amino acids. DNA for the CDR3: TGTGCCTGGTCGACAGGAGAGAATTCACCCCTCCACTTT. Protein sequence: CAWSTGENSPLHF.

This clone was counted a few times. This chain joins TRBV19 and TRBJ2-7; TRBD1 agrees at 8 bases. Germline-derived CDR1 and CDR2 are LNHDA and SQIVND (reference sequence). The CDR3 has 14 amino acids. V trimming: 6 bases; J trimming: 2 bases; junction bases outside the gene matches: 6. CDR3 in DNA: TGTGCCAGTAGACGGACAGGGTTTACCTACGAGCAGTACTTC. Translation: CASRRTGFTYEQYF. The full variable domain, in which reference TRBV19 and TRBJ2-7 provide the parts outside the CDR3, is DGGITQSPKYLFRKEGQNVTLSCEQNLNHDAMYWYRQDPGQGLRLIYYSQIVNDFQKGDIAEGYSVSREKKESFPLTVTSAQKNPTAFYLCASRRTGFTYEQYFGPGTRLTVT.

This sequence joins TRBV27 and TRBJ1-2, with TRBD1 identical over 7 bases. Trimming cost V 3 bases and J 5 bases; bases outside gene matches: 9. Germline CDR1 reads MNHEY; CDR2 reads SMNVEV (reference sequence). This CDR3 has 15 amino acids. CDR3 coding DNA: TGTGCCAGCAGTTTGAAGGGGGCACCCGTTTATGGCTACACCTTC. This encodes CASSLKGAPVYGYTF.

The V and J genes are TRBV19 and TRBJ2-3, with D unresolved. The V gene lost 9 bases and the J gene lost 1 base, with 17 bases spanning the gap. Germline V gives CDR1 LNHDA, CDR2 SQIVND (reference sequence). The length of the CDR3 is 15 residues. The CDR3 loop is CASGRTNFRTDTQYF. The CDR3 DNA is TGTGCCAGCGGACGAACGAACTTCCGCACAGATACGCAGTATTTT.

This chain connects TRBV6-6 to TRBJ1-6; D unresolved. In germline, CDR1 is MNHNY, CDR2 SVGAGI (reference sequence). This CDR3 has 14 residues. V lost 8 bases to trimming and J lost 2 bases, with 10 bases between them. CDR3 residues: CASYLGPYNSPLHF. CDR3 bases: TGTGCCAGCTATTTAGGGCCCTATAATTCACCCCTCCACTTT.

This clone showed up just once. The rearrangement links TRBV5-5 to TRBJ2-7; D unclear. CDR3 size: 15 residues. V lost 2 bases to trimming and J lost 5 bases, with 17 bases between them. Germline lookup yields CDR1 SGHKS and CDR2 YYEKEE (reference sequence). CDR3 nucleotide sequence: TGTGCCAGCAGCTTCGGATCAGGTCTTGGGGACGAGCAGTACTTC. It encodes CASSFGSGLGDEQYF.

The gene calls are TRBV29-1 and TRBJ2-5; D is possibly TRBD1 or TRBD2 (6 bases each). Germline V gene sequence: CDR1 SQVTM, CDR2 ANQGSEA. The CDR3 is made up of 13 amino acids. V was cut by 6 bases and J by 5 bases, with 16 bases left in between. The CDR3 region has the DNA TGCAGCGTCCTGAGGGGGGCGCGGGAGACCCAGTACTTC. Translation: CSVLRGARETQYF.

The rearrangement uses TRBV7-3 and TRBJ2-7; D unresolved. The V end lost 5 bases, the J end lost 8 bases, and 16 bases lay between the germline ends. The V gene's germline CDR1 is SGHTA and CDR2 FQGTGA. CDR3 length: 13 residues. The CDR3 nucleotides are TGTGCCAGCAGCGCCCCTGGGTCCCCTCAGCAGTACTTC. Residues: CASSAPGSPQQYF. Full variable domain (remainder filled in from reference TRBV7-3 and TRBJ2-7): GAGVSQTPSNKVTEKGKYVELRCDPISGHTALYWYRQSLGQGPEFLIYFQGTGAADDSGLPNDRFFAVRPEGSVSTLKIQRTERGDSAVYLCASSAPGSPQQYFGPGTRLTVT.

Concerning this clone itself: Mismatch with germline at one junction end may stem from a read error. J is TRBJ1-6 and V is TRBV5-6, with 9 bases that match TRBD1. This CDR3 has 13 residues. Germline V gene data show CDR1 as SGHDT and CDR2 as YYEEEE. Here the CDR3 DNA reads TGTGCCAGCAGCTTGGGGGACAGGGCCAAAATTTACTTT. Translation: CASSLGDRAKIYF.

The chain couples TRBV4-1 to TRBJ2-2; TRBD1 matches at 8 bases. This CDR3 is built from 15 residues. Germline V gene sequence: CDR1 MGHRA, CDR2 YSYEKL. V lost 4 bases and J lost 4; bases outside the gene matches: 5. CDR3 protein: CASSLSTGGTGELFF. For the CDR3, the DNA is TGCGCCAGCAGCCTAAGTACAGGGGGCACCGGGGAGCTGTTTTTT.

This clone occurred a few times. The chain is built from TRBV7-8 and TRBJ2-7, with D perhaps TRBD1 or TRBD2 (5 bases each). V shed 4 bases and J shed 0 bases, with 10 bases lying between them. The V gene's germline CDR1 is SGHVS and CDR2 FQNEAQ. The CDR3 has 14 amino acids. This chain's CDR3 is CASSSGASSYEQYF. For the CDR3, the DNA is TGTGCCAGCAGCTCCGGGGCGAGCTCCTACGAGCAGTACTTC.

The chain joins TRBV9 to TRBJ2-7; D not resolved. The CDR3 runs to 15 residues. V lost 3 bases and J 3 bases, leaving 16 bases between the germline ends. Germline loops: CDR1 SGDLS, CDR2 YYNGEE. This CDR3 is CASSAHSDKGYEQYF. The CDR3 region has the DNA TGTGCCAGCAGCGCCCACAGCGATAAGGGCTACGAGCAGTACTTC.

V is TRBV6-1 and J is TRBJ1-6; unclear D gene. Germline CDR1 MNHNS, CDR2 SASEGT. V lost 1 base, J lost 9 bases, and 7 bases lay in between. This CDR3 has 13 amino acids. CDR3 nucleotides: TGTGCCAGCAGTGAAGAAGGGCGTTCACCCCTCCACTTT. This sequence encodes CASSEEGRSPLHF.

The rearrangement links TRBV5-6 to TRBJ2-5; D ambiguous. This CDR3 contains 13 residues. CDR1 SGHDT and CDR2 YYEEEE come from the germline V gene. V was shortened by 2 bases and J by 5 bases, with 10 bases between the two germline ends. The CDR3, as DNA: TGTGCCAGCAGCTTTCTGGGCTCCGAGACCCAGTACTTC. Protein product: CASSFLGSETQYF.